The entry below gives a single T cell receptor beta chain sequence along with its context. Its antigen is unknown. The data were produced by immunoSEQ multiplex PCR, yet TCRdb's version contains in-frame clones alone and is incomplete. The repertoire holds 130,000 or so clones, less than 95% seen once, with roughly 7.6% in the top ten. The CDR3 is 13 residues long. The J segment lost 7 bases and the V segment lost 3 bases, leaving 6 bases of the junction unmatched. CDR1 SQVTM and CDR2 ANQGSEA come from the germline V gene. This specimen belongs to a study of T cell responses to AZD1222 COVID-19 vaccine. Study-level points and caveats: Mostly white British, mostly female donors; authors suggested clonal diversity may be underestimated. Among those given AZD1222, only six were seropositive at baseline.

The material was peripheral blood, obtained 28 days after the second dose of the MenACWY control vaccine. The clonotype originates from an adult who received the MenACWY meningococcal vaccine as a control. V and J are TRBV29-1 and TRBJ2-7, with 10 bases lining up with TRBD1. CDR3 residues: CSVEDRGLGEQYF. The CDR3 coding sequence is TGCAGCGTTGAGGACAGGGGGTTAGGGGAGCAGTACTTC.